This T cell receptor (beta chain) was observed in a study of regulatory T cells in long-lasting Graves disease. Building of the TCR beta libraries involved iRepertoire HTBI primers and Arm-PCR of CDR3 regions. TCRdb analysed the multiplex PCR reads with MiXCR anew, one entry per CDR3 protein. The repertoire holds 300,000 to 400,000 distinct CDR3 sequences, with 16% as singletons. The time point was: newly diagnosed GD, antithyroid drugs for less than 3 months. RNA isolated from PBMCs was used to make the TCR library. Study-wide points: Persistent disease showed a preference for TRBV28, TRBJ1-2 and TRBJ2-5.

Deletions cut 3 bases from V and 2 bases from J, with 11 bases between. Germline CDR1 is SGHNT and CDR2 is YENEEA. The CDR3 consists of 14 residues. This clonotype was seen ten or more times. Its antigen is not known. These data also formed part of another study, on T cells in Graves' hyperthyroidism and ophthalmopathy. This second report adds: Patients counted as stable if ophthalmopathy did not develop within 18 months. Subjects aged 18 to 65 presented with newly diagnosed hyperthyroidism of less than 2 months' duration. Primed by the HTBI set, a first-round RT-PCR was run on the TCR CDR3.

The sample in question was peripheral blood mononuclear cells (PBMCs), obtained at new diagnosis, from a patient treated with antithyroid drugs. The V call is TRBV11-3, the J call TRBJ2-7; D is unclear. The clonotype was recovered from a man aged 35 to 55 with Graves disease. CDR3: CASSFLGPTYEQYF. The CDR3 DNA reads TGTGCCAGCAGCTTTCTCGGGCCGACCTACGAGCAGTACTTC.